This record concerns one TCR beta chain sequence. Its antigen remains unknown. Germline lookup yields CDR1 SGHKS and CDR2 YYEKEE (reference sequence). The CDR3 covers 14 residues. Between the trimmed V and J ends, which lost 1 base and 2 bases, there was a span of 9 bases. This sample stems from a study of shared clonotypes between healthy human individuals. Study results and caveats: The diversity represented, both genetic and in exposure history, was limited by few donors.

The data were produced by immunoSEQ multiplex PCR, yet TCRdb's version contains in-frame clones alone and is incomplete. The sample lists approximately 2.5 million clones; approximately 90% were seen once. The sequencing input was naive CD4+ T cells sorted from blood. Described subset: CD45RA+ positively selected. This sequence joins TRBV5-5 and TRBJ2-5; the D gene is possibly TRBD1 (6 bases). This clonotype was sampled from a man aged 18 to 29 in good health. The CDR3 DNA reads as TGTGCCAGCAGCTTGTTTCAGGGGCAAGAGACCCAGTACTTC. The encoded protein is CASSLFQGQETQYF.